Sequencing of this TCR beta chain was carried out in a study of cytomegalovirus exposure and HLA in healthy donors. Findings and limits, study-wide: High specificity and sensitivity for cytomegalovirus status were reported for the classifier.

V was shortened by 3 bases and J by 5 bases, with 15 bases between the two germline ends. CDR1 and CDR2 (germline): SGHTA, FQGNSA. The CDR3 is 15 amino acids. Only a few counts were recorded for this clone. Antigen: not known. The study ran its PCR with 60 Vbeta and 13 Jbeta primers. Produced via immunoSEQ multiplex PCR; TCRdb's table is partial and in-frame only. The data contain over 150,000 clones, about three quarters of them singletons. Sequenced material: PBMCs. V usage is TRBV7-2 and J usage is TRBJ2-3, with TRBD1 as a possible D gene (6 bases). The receptor comes from a woman aged 45-65 years in good health and CMV-seropositive. CDR3 protein: CASSLAASRGDTQYF. The CDR3 bases are TGTGCCAGCAGCTTGGCGGCTAGCAGGGGAGATACGCAGTATTTT.